This paragraph covers one T cell receptor (beta chain) sequence. Its antigen is undetermined. This entry comes from a study of response to subunit inactivated influenza vaccine. Study-wide findings and caveats: With each seasonal influenza vaccination, the authors suggested, few new T cells are recruited.

Trimming removed 5 bases from V and 3 bases from J, with 17 bases in between. The CDR3 has 15 residues. Looked up from germline, CDR1 is SGHAT and CDR2 is FQNNGV. One entry per CDR3 protein, called by TCRdb with MiXCR from the RT-PCR reads. The sample holds hundreds of thousands of distinct CDR3 sequences, about 7.6% seen once. This chain connects TRBV11-2 to TRBJ2-7; tentative D call: TRBD1 (6 bases). The sequencing here drew on PBMCs from blood, taken around 25 months after vaccination. The TCR originated in a man aged 50-75 years who received an inactivated influenza vaccine. For the CDR3, the DNA is TGTGCCAGCAGCCCCAGGGGAAAGGGCTACTACGAGCAGTACTTC. Translated, it gives CASSPRGKGYYEQYF.